The entry that follows covers one TCR beta chain sequence. The study drew participants aged about 18 to 95 years from fewer than 30 US areas. This CDR3 comprises 15 residues. In germline, CDR1 is LGHNT, CDR2 FRNRAP. Trimming took off 0 bases at V and 4 bases at J, with 10 bases between the two ends. The data were produced by immunoSEQ multiplex PCR, yet TCRdb's version contains in-frame clones alone and is incomplete. The sample yields fewer than 200,000 clones, about 84% seen once. This sample is part of a study of blood T cell repertoires in COVID-19. The sequence derives from a woman in her forties with acute COVID-19. The sequenced material came from PBMCs or T cells enriched from blood (not recorded which). The chain joins TRBV12-5 to TRBJ2-1, with D perhaps matching TRBD2 (6 bases). The CDR3 is CASGLVGRGYNEQFF. The CDR3 DNA reads as TGTGCTAGTGGTTTGGTAGGGCGGGGATACAATGAGCAGTTCTTC.